This is a list of T cell receptor beta chains from one sample in a study of shared clonotypes between healthy human individuals. Assay: immunoSEQ multiplex PCR; the TCRdb copy retains only in-frame clones and omits some. In the table there are around 1,000,000 clones, around three quarters of which are singletons. Sequencing input: memory CD4+ T cells from PBMCs. These receptors came from a man aged 18 to 29 in good health. Some clones in this sample may be carry-over from other donors' samples. CDR3s include the opening cysteine and the closing phenylalanine or tryptophan. D genes are given only for firm matches.

V	D	J	length	CDR3
TRBV15	TRBD2	TRBJ2-1	16	CATSWRLAGGRDEQFF
TRBV6-5	-	TRBJ2-2	15	CASSPGTLNTGELFF
TRBV6-4	-	TRBJ1-1	14	CASSVNRGNTEAFF
TRBV19	-	TRBJ2-2	13	CASSLGGGVELFF
TRBV6-1	-	TRBJ2-7	14	CASSERQRSYEQYF
TRBV11-2	TRBD1	TRBJ2-7	18	CASRPRQGKVRGIYEQCF
TRBV7-2	-	TRBJ1-1	14	CASSFGSGNAEAFF
TRBV29-1	-	TRBJ2-2	13	CSVAGTDTGELFF
TRBV7-8	TRBD2	TRBJ2-7	17	CASSLISSRLAGGEQYF
TRBV7-2	-	TRBJ1-5	17	CASSHPPYRGHGQPQHF
TRBV6-1	TRBD2	TRBJ2-2	15	CASKLAGGPTGELFF
TRBV29-1	TRBD2	TRBJ2-2	13	CSVASGRAGELFF